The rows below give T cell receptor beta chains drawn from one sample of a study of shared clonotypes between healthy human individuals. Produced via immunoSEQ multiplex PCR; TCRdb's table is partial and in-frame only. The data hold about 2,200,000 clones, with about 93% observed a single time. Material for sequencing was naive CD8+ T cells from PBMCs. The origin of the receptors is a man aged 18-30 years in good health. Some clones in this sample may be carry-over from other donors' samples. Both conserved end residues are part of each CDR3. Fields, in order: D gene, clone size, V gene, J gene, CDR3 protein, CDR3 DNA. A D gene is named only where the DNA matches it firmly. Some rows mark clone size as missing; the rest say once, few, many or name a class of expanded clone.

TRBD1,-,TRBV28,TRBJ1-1,CASNNPGQGYTEAFF,TGTGCCAGCAACAACCCGGGACAGGGATACACTGAAGCTTTCTTT
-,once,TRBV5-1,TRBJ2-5,CASSLPEASETQYF,TGCGCCAGCAGCTTGCCGGAGGCGTCAGAGACCCAGTACTTC
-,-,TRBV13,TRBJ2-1,CASRWDDSYNEQFF,TGTGCCAGCAGATGGGACGACTCCTACAATGAGCAGTTCTTC
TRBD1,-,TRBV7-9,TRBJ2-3,CASNRQGAGDTQYF,TGTGCCAGCAACCGACAGGGGGCCGGAGATACGCAGTATTTT
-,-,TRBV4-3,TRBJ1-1,CASSQDRTGAEAFF,TGCGCCAGCAGCCAAGATAGGACTGGGGCTGAAGCTTTCTTT
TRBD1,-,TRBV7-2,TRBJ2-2,CASSSDRGFSGELFF,TGTGCCAGCAGCTCGGACAGGGGGTTTTCCGGGGAGCTGTTTTTT
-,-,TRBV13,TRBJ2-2,CASSLAGENTGELFF,TGTGCCAGCAGCTTAGCAGGCGAAAACACCGGGGAGCTGTTTTTT
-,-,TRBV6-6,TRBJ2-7,CAISVGVSYEQYF,TGTGCCATATCGGTAGGGGTTAGCTACGAGCAGTACTTC
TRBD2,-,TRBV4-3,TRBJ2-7,CASSPGREYSYEQYF,TGCGCCAGCAGCCCTGGGCGGGAGTACTCCTACGAGCAGTACTTC
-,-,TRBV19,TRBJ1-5,CATRAGIYRGHSNQPQHF,TGTGCCACGAGAGCGGGGATTTATCGGGGGCATAGCAATCAGCCCCAGCATTTT
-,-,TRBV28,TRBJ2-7,CASSSVPRGSLGYEQYF,TGTGCCAGCAGTTCTGTTCCCCGGGGCAGCCTGGGCTACGAGCAGTACTTC
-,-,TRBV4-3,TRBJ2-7,CASSQAPGGSYEQYF,TGCGCCAGCAGCCAAGCTCCGGGCGGTTCCTACGAGCAGTACTTC
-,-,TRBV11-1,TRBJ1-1,CASSLTTGAWVNTEAFF,TGTGCCAGCAGCTTAACTACAGGCGCTTGGGTGAACACTGAAGCTTTCTTT
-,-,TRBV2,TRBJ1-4,CASSQTWTRDEKLFF,TGTGCCAGCAGCCAGACATGGACCAGGGATGAAAAACTGTTTTTT
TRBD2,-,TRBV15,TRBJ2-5,CATSRGTLAGFFYQETQYF,TGTGCCACCAGTAGGGGAACGCTAGCGGGGTTCTTTTACCAAGAGACCCAGTACTTC
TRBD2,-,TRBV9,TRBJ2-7,CASSVGSSGRVYEQYF,TGTGCCAGCAGCGTAGGGTCTAGCGGGAGGGTCTACGAGCAGTACTTC
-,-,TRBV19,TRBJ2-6,CASSWGLGGGGANVLTF,TGTGCCAGTAGTTGGGGTCTGGGGGGCGGTGGGGCCAACGTCCTGACTTTC
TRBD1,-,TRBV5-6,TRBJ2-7,CASSLEGTGEDEQYF,TGTGCCAGCAGCTTGGAGGGGACAGGGGAGGACGAGCAGTACTTC
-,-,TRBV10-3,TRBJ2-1,CAISDIQGEDNEQFF,TGTGCCATCAGTGATATCCAGGGGGAGGACAATGAGCAGTTCTTC
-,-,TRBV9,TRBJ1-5,CASSVDGYSNQPQHF,TGTGCCAGCAGCGTAGACGGGTATAGCAATCAGCCCCAGCATTTT
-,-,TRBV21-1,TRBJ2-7,CASSKVGGGYYEQYF,TGTGCCAGCAGCAAAGTTGGAGGGGGATACTACGAGCAGTACTTC
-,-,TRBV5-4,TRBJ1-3,CASSSHREGTGNTIYF,TGTGCCAGCAGCTCCCACAGGGAGGGGACAGGAAACACCATATATTTT
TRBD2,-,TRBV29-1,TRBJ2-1,CSAAGLADDSSYNEQFF,TGCAGCGCCGCGGGACTAGCGGATGATAGCTCCTACAATGAGCAGTTCTTC
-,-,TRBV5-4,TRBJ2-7,CASSLGRNYEQYF,TGTGCCAGCAGCTTGGGTAGGAACTACGAGCAGTACTTC
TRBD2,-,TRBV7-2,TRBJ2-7,CASSPRTSGRALSYEQYF,TGTGCCAGCAGCCCAAGGACTAGCGGGAGGGCCTTATCCTACGAGCAGTACTTC
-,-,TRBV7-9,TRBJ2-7,CASSFARDITLSYEQYF,TGTGCCAGCAGCTTCGCCCGGGACATAACACTCTCCTACGAGCAGTACTTC
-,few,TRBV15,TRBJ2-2,CATTHGPTENTGELFF,TGTGCCACCACCCACGGACCGACGGAGAACACCGGGGAGCTGTTTTTT
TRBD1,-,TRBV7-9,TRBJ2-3,CASSLGTGVTDTQYF,TGTGCCAGCAGCCTCGGGACAGGGGTCACAGATACGCAGTATTTT
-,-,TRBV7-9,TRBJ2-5,CASSLSLGGETQYF,TGTGCCAGCAGCTTATCCCTCGGGGGAGAGACCCAGTACTTC
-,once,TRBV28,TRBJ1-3,CASSLRRVPSGNTIYF,TGTGCCAGCAGTTTGCGGAGGGTGCCCTCTGGAAACACCATATATTTT
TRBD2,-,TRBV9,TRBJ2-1,CASSVGTSGGSYNEQFF,TGTGCCAGCAGCGTAGGGACTAGCGGGGGCTCCTACAATGAGCAGTTCTTC
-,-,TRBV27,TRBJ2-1,CASSSTGTDEQFF,TGTGCCAGCAGTTCCACAGGAACGGATGAGCAGTTCTTC
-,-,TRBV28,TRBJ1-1,CASSPETEKMNTEAFF,TGTGCCAGCAGTCCCGAAACAGAAAAAATGAACACTGAAGCTTTCTTT
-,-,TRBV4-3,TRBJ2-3,CASSRILAAGDTQYF,TGCGCCAGCAGCCGAATTCTGGCAGCAGGAGATACGCAGTATTTT
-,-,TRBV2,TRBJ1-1,CASPWGNEAFF,TGTGCCAGCCCGTGGGGGAATGAAGCTTTCTTT
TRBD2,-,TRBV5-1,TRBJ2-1,CASSTDGRSLAGLSGHEQFF,TGCGCCAGCAGCACGGATGGCAGGAGCTTAGCGGGGTTGAGTGGCCATGAGCAGTTCTTC
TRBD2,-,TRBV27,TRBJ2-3,CASSPSSGDSTDTQYF,TGTGCCAGCAGTCCCTCGAGCGGGGATAGCACAGATACGCAGTATTTT
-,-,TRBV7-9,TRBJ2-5,CASSLVATAETQYF,TGTGCCAGCAGCTTAGTGGCGACAGCAGAGACCCAGTACTTC
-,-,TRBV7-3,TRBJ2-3,CASSPGIAGTDTQYF,TGTGCCAGCAGCCCAGGTATAGCTGGCACAGATACGCAGTATTTT
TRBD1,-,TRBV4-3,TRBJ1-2,CASSQARQGAWGYTF,TGCGCCAGCAGCCAAGCTAGACAGGGGGCCTGGGGCTACACCTTC
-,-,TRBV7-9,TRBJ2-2,CASSPGSGLTNTGELFF,TGTGCCAGCAGCCCAGGTAGCGGCCTTACGAACACCGGGGAGCTGTTTTTT
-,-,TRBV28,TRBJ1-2,CASSPGSPSADYGYTF,TGTGCCAGCAGCCCCGGGTCTCCCTCGGCCGACTATGGCTACACCTTC
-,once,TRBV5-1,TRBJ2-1,CASSWVGHNEQFF,TGCGCCAGCAGCTGGGTGGGGCACAATGAGCAGTTCTTC
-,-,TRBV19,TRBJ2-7,CASSPTGGARVYEQYF,TGTGCCAGTAGTCCTACCGGCGGGGCGCGGGTTTACGAGCAGTACTTC
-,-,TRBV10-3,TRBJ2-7,CAISGTGTGVYEQYF,TGTGCCATCAGTGGGACCGGGACGGGAGTTTACGAGCAGTACTTC
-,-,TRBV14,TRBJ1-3,CASRNSSGNTIYF,TGTGCCAGCAGAAACAGTTCTGGAAACACCATATATTTT
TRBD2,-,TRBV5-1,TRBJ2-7,CASSLARLAGSYEQYF,TGCGCCAGCAGCTTGGCCCGACTAGCGGGGTCCTACGAGCAGTACTTC
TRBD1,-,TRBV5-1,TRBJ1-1,CASSFGQDTEAFF,TGCGCCAGCAGCTTCGGACAGGACACTGAAGCTTTCTTT
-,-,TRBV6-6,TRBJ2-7,CASSSRDRYYEQYF,TGTGCCAGCAGTTCCCGGGACCGGTACTACGAGCAGTACTTC
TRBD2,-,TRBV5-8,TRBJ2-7,CASSSGLAVTSYEQYF,TGTGCCAGCAGCTCTGGACTAGCGGTAACATCCTACGAGCAGTACTTC